The 4 T cell receptor beta chains presented below share a single source sample, sequenced in a study of blood T cell repertoires in COVID-19. TCRdb's copy holds only in-frame clones and misses some; the assay was immunoSEQ multiplex PCR. The sample consists of 130,000 to 150,000 clones, more than 70% of them appearing once. Sequenced sample: peripheral blood. The receptors originated from a woman aged 45-59 years with acute or convalescent COVID-19.

V and J are TRBV6-5 and TRBJ1-2; the D gene is possibly TRBD1 (5 bases). The ends were cut back, 6 bases at V and 4 bases at J, with 15 bases in the middle. Germline lookup yields CDR1 MNHEY and CDR2 SVGAGI. The CDR3 sequence is 14 residues long. The CDR3 bases are TGTGCCAGCAGGGGTACGGGGGATCTCTATGGCTACACCTTC. Its protein product is CASRGTGDLYGYTF.

The chain uses TRBV30 and TRBJ1-2, with D maybe TRBD1 (6 bases). CDR3 length: 12 amino acids. CDR1 GTSNPN and CDR2 SVGIG come from the germline V gene (reference sequence). V gave up 3 bases and J gave up 6 bases, with 11 bases separating them. The CDR3 protein is CAWRTGSNGYTF. The CDR3 DNA follows: TGTGCCTGGAGAACAGGGTCGAATGGCTACACCTTC.

This clone has more than one count but fewer than ten. This sequence joins TRBV7-9 and TRBJ2-5; TRBD1 aligns across 12 bases. The germline V gene has CDR1 SEHNR and CDR2 FQNEAQ (reference sequence). V gave up 4 bases and J gave up 5 bases; unmatched junction bases: 2. The CDR3 is 14 amino acids. The CDR3 protein is CASSWDRGPETQYF. CDR3 DNA: TGTGCCAGCAGCTGGGACAGGGGGCCCGAGACCCAGTACTTC.

The chain combines TRBV7-3 with TRBJ2-3, with D possibly being TRBD1 (6 bases). V was clipped by 0 bases and J by 7 bases, with 14 bases between them. Per the germline V gene, CDR1 is SGHTA and CDR2 is FQGTGA. This CDR3 region has 15 residues. CDR3 in amino acids: CASSLTDSLSYTQYF. CDR3 sequence (DNA): TGTGCCAGCAGCTTAACGGACAGCCTATCATATACGCAGTATTTT. Looking up the rest from reference TRBV7-3 and TRBJ2-3 gives the full variable domain: GAGVSQTPSNKVTEKGKYVELRCDPISGHTALYWYRQSLGQGPEFLIYFQGTGAADDSGLPNDRFFAVRPEGSVSTLKIQRTERGDSAVYLCASSLTDSLSYTQYFGPGTRLTVL.